These 5 T cell receptor beta chains were sequenced from one sample in a study of long-term antiretroviral therapy in people with HIV (dated by TCRdb to 2021 to 2024). The immunoSEQ hsTCRB v3.0 assay was used at survey level resolution for TRB variable region sequencing. The table comes from immuneACCESS by way of TCRdb, which keeps in-frame sequences with V and J called. Part of the clones is missing from these tables; in studies checked, under half for an unresolved V gene and the rest for unknown reasons. Present in this sample are about 22,000 clones, roughly 86% of which were seen just once. The ten largest clones capture approximately 4.6% of the sample. Here the sequenced sample was unsorted PBMCs, taken 1.3 years after starting antiretroviral therapy. These receptors came from a man aged 60 to 75 with HIV.

This clone was seen just once. The chain uses TRBV7-2 and TRBJ2-1; no firm D call. V was cut by 3 bases and J by 8 bases, with 17 bases left in between. The CDR3 spans 15 residues. Germline CDR1 and CDR2: SGHTA and FQGNSA. The CDR3 region has the DNA TGTGCCAGCAGCTTCCGAAGACGACCATCCCATGAGCAGTTCTTC. Its protein is CASSFRRRPSHEQFF. Filled out from reference TRBV7-2 and TRBJ2-1, the complete variable domain reads GAGVSQSPSNKVTEKGKDVELRCDPISGHTALYWYRQSLGQGLEFLIYFQGNSAPDKSGLPSDRFSAERTGGSVSTLTIQRTQQEDSAVYLCASSFRRRPSHEQFFGPGTRLTVL.

The rearrangement links TRBV7-9 to TRBJ2-7; D is possibly TRBD1 (6 bases). The CDR3 consists of 15 residues. V was trimmed by 5 bases and J by 6 bases, leaving 20 bases between them. CDR1 and CDR2 (germline): SEHNR, FQNEAQ (reference sequence). In DNA form, the CDR3 reads TGTGCCAGCAGCGAATTCGGAACAGGGTCGGCCGAGCAGTACTTC. Its protein product is CASSEFGTGSAEQYF.

The chain is built from TRBV4-1 and TRBJ1-2; D gene unclear. Germline V gene sequence: CDR1 MGHRA, CDR2 YSYEKL. The CDR3 runs 17 residues. Between the trimmed V and J ends, which lost 0 bases and 4 bases, there was a span of 18 bases. The CDR3 loop is CASSQDARNDFLYGYTF. The CDR3 coding sequence is TGCGCCAGCAGCCAAGATGCCAGGAACGATTTTCTCTATGGCTACACCTTC.

V gene TRBV29-1 combines with J gene TRBJ2-7; TRBD2 aligns across 9 bases. The CDR3 contains 13 residues. Germline CDR1 and CDR2: SQVTM and ANQGSEA. Trimming at V came to 4 bases and at J to 0 bases, leaving 1 base not matched to a gene. The CDR3 DNA sequence: TGCAGCGTTGCTAGCGGGGACTCCTACGAGCAGTACTTC. It encodes CSVASGDSYEQYF.

V usage is TRBV5-4 and J usage is TRBJ2-3; possibly TRBD2 for D (6 bases). V was trimmed by 4 bases and J by 2 bases, leaving 8 bases between them. The germline CDR1 and CDR2 sequences are SGHNT and YYREEE (reference sequence). The CDR3 loop spans 13 amino acids. The CDR3 is CASSGGNTDTQYF. As DNA, the CDR3 is TGTGCCAGCAGCGGGGGGAACACAGATACGCAGTATTTT.